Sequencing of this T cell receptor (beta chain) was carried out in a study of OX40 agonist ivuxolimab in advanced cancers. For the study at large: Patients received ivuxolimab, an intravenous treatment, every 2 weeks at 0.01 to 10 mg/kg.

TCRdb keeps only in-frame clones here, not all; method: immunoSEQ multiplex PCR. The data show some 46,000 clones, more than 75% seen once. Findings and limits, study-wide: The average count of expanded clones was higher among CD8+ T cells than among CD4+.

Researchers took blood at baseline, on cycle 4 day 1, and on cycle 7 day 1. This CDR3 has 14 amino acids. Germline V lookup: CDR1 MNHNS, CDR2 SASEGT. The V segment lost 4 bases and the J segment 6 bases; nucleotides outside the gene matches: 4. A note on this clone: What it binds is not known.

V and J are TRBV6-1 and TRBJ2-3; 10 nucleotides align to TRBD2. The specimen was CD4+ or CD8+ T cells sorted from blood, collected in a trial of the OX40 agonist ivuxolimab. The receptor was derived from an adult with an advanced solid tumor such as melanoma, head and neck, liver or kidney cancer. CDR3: CASSGTSGGDTQYF. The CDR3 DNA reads TGTGCCAGCAGTGGGACTAGCGGAGGGGATACGCAGTATTTT.